This passage covers 11 T cell receptor beta chains from one sample sequenced in a study of blood T cell repertoires in COVID-19. Clones were sequenced by immunoSEQ multiplex PCR, and TCRdb holds only the in-frame ones, with some missing. Here the sample spans some 330,000 clones, under 85% being singletons. The sequencing input was PBMCs or T cells enriched from blood (not recorded which). Source of these receptors: a woman in her 50s who had recovered from COVID-19.

This chain links TRBV9 with TRBJ2-7; 14 positions agree with TRBD2. V shed 2 bases and J 0 bases; nucleotides not matched to a gene: 4. The germline V gene encodes CDR1 SGDLS and CDR2 YYNGEE. The length of the CDR3 is 17 residues. This CDR3 is CASSVGLAGGLSYEQYF. The CDR3 bases are TGTGCCAGCAGCGTTGGACTAGCGGGAGGCCTCTCCTACGAGCAGTACTTC.

The chain joins TRBV30 to TRBJ1-2; D is undetermined. V lost 0 bases and J 3 bases, leaving 14 bases between the germline ends. This CDR3 is 15 amino acids long. CDR1 is GTSNPN, CDR2 SVGIG, per germline (reference sequence). CDR3 DNA: TGTGCCTGGAGTGTACGGAGGAGTCGGGACTATGGCTACACCTTC. It is translated as CAWSVRRSRDYGYTF.

V usage is TRBV4-3 and J usage is TRBJ1-1, with D tentatively TRBD1 (5 bases). Trimming shortened V by 0 bases and J by 5 bases, and 13 bases separated the two germline ends. This CDR3 contains 15 residues. Germline CDR1 LGHNA, CDR2 YSLEER. CDR3 region: CASSQDPGGLTEAFF. The CDR3 nucleotides read TGCGCCAGCAGCCAAGATCCCGGGGGATTGACTGAAGCTTTCTTT.

The chain combines TRBV19 with TRBJ2-2; TRBD1 agrees at 7 bases. V lost 10 bases and J lost 0; bases outside the gene matches: 20. This CDR3 comprises 19 residues. Looked up from germline, CDR1 is LNHDA and CDR2 is SQIVND (reference sequence). This CDR3 reads CATTEDRRITTANTGELFF. CDR3 bases: TGTGCCACCACTGAGGACAGGAGGATCACAACGGCGAACACCGGGGAGCTGTTTTTT.

This chain connects TRBV5-1 to TRBJ2-3; 7 bases are a match to TRBD2. Looked up from germline, CDR1 is SGHRS and CDR2 is YFSETQ. This CDR3 comprises 16 residues. The V and J ends lost 0 bases and 0 bases, in that order; junction bases with no gene match: 4. In nucleotides, the CDR3 is TGCGCCAGCAGCTTGGGGACTAGTCTAAGCACAGATACGCAGTATTTT. This sequence encodes CASSLGTSLSTDTQYF.

V usage is TRBV12-5 and J usage is TRBJ2-7; 8 bases fit TRBD1. Trimming at V came to 1 base and at J to 6 bases, leaving 2 bases not matched to a gene. The CDR3 is made up of 13 amino acids. The germline CDR1 and CDR2 sequences are LGHNT and FRNRAP. CDR3 in DNA: TGTGCTAGTGGTTTGGGCACAGGGGGCGAGCAGTACTTC. Its protein is CASGLGTGGEQYF.

This chain uses TRBV27 with TRBJ1-2; TRBD1 might be the D (6 bases). The CDR3 loop spans 14 amino acids. V was pared by 5 bases and J by 7 bases, with 17 bases between. Germline V gives CDR1 MNHEY, CDR2 SMNVEV (reference sequence). In DNA, the CDR3 is TGTGCCAGCAGTGACCGCCCCCAGGGGCTTGGCTACACCTTC. Translation: CASSDRPQGLGYTF.

CDR3 nucleotide sequence: TGTGCCAGCAGCTTACCTCTACTAGCGGGAGGGATTCAAGAGACCCAGTACTTC. As protein: CASSLPLLAGGIQETQYF. The rearrangement joins TRBV7-2 to TRBJ2-5; 13 bases agree with TRBD2. The CDR3 consists of 18 residues. Per the germline V gene, CDR1 is SGHTA and CDR2 is FQGNSA. V was clipped by 2 bases and J by 2 bases; unmatched bases: 8.

This chain links TRBV7-2 with TRBJ1-2; tentative D call: TRBD1 (5 bases). CDR1 is SGHTA, CDR2 FQGNSA, per germline. V lost 6 bases to trimming and J lost 4 bases, with 15 bases between them. The CDR3 has 14 residues. DNA for the CDR3: TGTGCCAGCAGTTCCACAACAGGAAGCTATGGCTACACCTTC. Residues: CASSSTTGSYGYTF.

V and J are TRBV6-5 and TRBJ1-2; D call uncertain. Germline CDR1 reads MNHEY; CDR2 reads SVGAGI. V lost 2 bases, J lost 3 bases, and 10 bases lay in between. The length of the CDR3 is 14 residues. CDR3 loop: CASSYSGSYYGYTF. The CDR3 nucleotides are TGTGCCAGCAGTTACAGTGGCAGTTACTATGGCTACACCTTC.

The chain couples TRBV18 to TRBJ1-2, with TRBD1 identical over 8 bases. Trimming cost V 2 bases and J 7 bases; bases outside gene matches: 6. Germline loops: CDR1 KGHSH, CDR2 LQKENI. The CDR3 totals 14 residues. This CDR3 is CASSPLDREGGYTF. The CDR3 DNA is TGTGCCAGCTCACCATTGGACAGGGAGGGTGGCTACACCTTC.